This T cell receptor beta chain was identified in a study of blood T cells in healthy people across ages. With a J-beta primer mix and a sample-barcoded 5' primer, a second PCR ran roughly 7 to 11 cycles. From the 5' RACE reads, TCRdb called clonotypes with MiXCR, one entry per CDR3 protein. The top ten clones hold more than 2% of a sample with 1.5 million to 2 million distinct CDR3 sequences, 49% of them seen once. CDR3 length equals 13 residues. The V gene end was trimmed by 5 bases and the J gene end by 3 bases; junction bases not matched to a gene: 1. CDR1 and CDR2 (germline): MNHEY, SMNVEV (reference sequence). Study-wide results and limits: The fall in TCR beta diversity per million T cells was roughly linear with age. TCR beta diversity was tightly associated with the proportion of naive T cells.

With regard to this clonotype: Its antigen is currently unknown.

The TCR originated in a woman in her thirties or forties in good health. V and J are TRBV27 and TRBJ1-5, with 7 bases that match TRBD1. Sequencing was done on a sample of blood. CDR3 amino acids: CASSDRVNQPQHF. CDR3 DNA sequence: TGTGCCAGCAGTGACAGGGTCAATCAGCCCCAGCATTTT.